These 7 T cell receptor beta chains came from one sample sequenced in a study of shared clonotypes between healthy human individuals. Assay used: immunoSEQ multiplex PCR; TCRdb lists only in-frame clones, some missing. The repertoire holds around 1.6 million clones, with under 99% as singletons. The sequenced sample was naive CD4+ T cells sorted from blood. The subset is: CD45RA+ positively selected. The receptor set was obtained from a young man in good health.

The V and J genes are TRBV5-1 and TRBJ2-3, with D tentatively TRBD2 (6 bases). The CDR3 extends over 14 amino acids. Germline assignment: CDR1 SGHRS and CDR2 YFSETQ. Deletions cut 4 bases from V and 2 bases from J, with 11 bases between. CDR3 in DNA: TGCGCCAGCAGCGGCGGGGAAAACACAGATACGCAGTATTTT. This gives the protein CASSGGENTDTQYF.

V and J are TRBV7-6 and TRBJ2-2, with 9 nucleotides matching TRBD1. Germline trimming cut 4 bases from V and 0 bases from J; bases unmatched to any gene: 6. This CDR3 is 17 amino acids long. Germline assignment: CDR1 SGHVS and CDR2 FNYEAQ. CDR3 nucleotides: TGTGCCAGCAGCTCGCACAGGGGGCTCGCGAACACCGGGGAGCTGTTTTTT. Its protein product is CASSSHRGLANTGELFF. The whole variable domain, remainder taken from reference TRBV7-6 and TRBJ2-2, is GAGVSQSPRYKVTKRGQDVALRCDPISGHVSLYWYRQALGQGPEFLTYFNYEAQQDKSGLPNDRFSAERPEGSISTLTIQRTEQRDSAMYRCASSSHRGLANTGELFFGEGSRLTVL.

This sequence joins TRBV11-3 and TRBJ1-4; D possibly corresponds to TRBD1 (5 bases). The CDR3 contains 14 residues. The V and J ends lost 5 bases and 0 bases respectively, with 7 bases between them. Germline assignment: CDR1 SGHNT and CDR2 YENEEA. In DNA, the CDR3 is TGTGCCAGCAGCGACAGTTCAACTAATGAAAAACTGTTTTTT. Amino acid sequence: CASSDSSTNEKLFF.

The chain recombines TRBV4-3 with TRBJ1-1; possible D gene TRBD1, 6 bases. CDR1 and CDR2 from the germline V gene are LGHNA and YSLEER. The CDR3 contains 16 residues. V gave up 0 bases and J gave up 4 bases, with 15 bases separating them. In DNA form, the CDR3 reads TGCGCCAGCAGCCAAGATCCCTCCAGGGGTGGCACTGAAGCTTTCTTT. Encoded protein: CASSQDPSRGGTEAFF.

V is TRBV27 and J is TRBJ1-5; 7 bases fit TRBD1. Trimming at V came to 6 bases and at J to 14 bases, leaving 10 bases not matched to a gene. CDR1 is MNHEY and CDR2 is SMNVEV in the germline V gene (reference sequence). There are 12 residues in the CDR3. CDR3 sequence reads: CASRRQGEREHF. For the CDR3, the DNA is TGTGCCAGCAGGCGACAGGGTGAGCGTGAGCATTTT.

The chain joins TRBV21-1 to TRBJ1-5; whether TRBD1, the table's D call, matches the DNA was not checked. TRBV21-1 is a documented pseudogene. This CDR3 contains 17 residues. The CDR3 region has the DNA TGTGCCAGCAGCAAACGCAATCGGACAGGGATTGTTCAGCCCCAGCATTTT. It yields the protein CASSKRNRTGIVQPQHF.

The count of this clone is one. The chain has TRBV2 and TRBJ1-5; no clear D. V lost 4 bases to trimming and J lost 6 bases, with 13 bases between them. CDR1 is SNHLY, CDR2 FYNNEI, per germline. The CDR3 length is 14 residues. The CDR3, as DNA: TGTGCCAGCAGTGCGACTCGTAACAGTCAGCCCCAGCATTTT. Translating gives CASSATRNSQPQHF.